This TCR beta chain derives from a study of blood T cell repertoires in COVID-19. Study details: Material from acute and convalescent COVID-19 was sourced from the United States, Italy and Spain. The cDNA or gDNA used as material had been derived from T cells, B-cell-depleted T cells, or PBMCs.

Under the authors' procedure: Amplification of reference gene primers was used by the study to estimate nucleated cell counts. Clones were read by immunoSEQ multiplex PCR, and TCRdb kept only the in-frame ones, dropping some. V, J and clone size were drawn from that table, and D and trimming were deduced from the DNA. The table lists more than 100,000 clones, roughly nine tenths of them singletons, with approximately 3.1% in the top ten. The sequence was collected from a man over 45 in a cohort sampled during active COVID-19. The material sequenced was peripheral blood.

In nucleotides, the CDR3 is TGTGCCAGCAGCTTAGTAGGCGGGTCCACCGGGGAGCTGTTTTTT. It encodes CASSLVGGSTGELFF. This rearrangement joins TRBV7-8 to TRBJ2-2, with D perhaps TRBD2 (5 bases). V was trimmed by 1 base and J by 4 bases, leaving 10 bases between them. Germline V lookup: CDR1 SGHVS, CDR2 FQNEAQ. The CDR3 extends over 15 amino acids.